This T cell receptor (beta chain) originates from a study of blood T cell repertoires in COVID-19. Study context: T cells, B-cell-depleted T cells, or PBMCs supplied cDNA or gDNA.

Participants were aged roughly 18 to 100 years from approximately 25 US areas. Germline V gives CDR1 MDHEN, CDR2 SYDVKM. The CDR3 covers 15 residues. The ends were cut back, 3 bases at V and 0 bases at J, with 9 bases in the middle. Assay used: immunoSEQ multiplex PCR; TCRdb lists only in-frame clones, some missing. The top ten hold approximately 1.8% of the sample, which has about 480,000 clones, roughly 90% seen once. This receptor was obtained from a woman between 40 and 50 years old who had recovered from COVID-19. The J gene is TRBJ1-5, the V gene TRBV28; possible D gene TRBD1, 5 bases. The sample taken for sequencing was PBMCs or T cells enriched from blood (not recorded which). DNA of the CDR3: TGTGCCAGCAGTTTGGGGGGGGATAGCAATCAGCCCCAGCATTTT. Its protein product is CASSLGGDSNQPQHF.